The 14 T cell receptor beta chains in this list originate from one sample, sequenced in a study of blood T cell repertoires in COVID-19. Some clones are missing from TCRdb's copy, which holds only in-frame ones; the method was immunoSEQ multiplex PCR. In the table there are 75,000 to 100,000 clones, less than 90% of which are singletons. The sample comprised peripheral blood. Receptor source: a human donor in a cohort sampled during active COVID-19.

This clone turned up a few times. This rearrangement joins TRBV7-5 to TRBJ1-1; TRBD1 was called by the table and not checked on the DNA. TRBV7-5 is tagged as a pseudogene. This CDR3 comprises 17 residues. The CDR3 coding sequence is TGTGCCAGAAGCGAGGGACAGTCGACCCTTATGAACACTGAAGCTTTCTTT. Its translation is CARSEGQSTLMNTEAFF.

This chain connects TRBV7-2 to TRBJ1-2; D is possibly TRBD1 (6 bases). The V gene's germline CDR1 is SGHTA and CDR2 FQGNSA. CDR3 size: 12 residues. The V end lost 5 bases, the J end lost 6 bases, and 10 bases lay between the germline ends. CDR3 sequence reads: CASSMDRHGYTF. In DNA, the CDR3 is TGTGCCAGCAGCATGGACAGACATGGCTACACCTTC.

This clone has just one count. This rearrangement joins TRBV5-1 to TRBJ1-1; D call uncertain. The CDR3 spans 14 residues. V dropped 4 bases and J dropped 1 base, with 11 bases sitting between them. Germline V gene lookup returns CDR1 SGHRS and CDR2 YFSETQ. The DNA for the CDR3 is TGCGCCAGCAGCCTCCGGGGAAAGAACACTGAAGCTTTCTTT. This codes for CASSLRGKNTEAFF.

V usage is TRBV5-1 and J usage is TRBJ1-6; D is ambiguous. Trimming cost V 5 bases and J 7 bases, with 13 bases left between them. The CDR3 runs 14 residues. From germline, CDR1 is SGHRS and CDR2 YFSETQ. The CDR3 DNA reads as TGCGCCAGCAGACGCGACACGTACAATTCACCCCTCCACTTT. Translated, it gives CASRRDTYNSPLHF.

The chain has TRBV19 and TRBJ2-2; 7 nucleotides line up with TRBD1. Germline V gene data show CDR1 as LNHDA and CDR2 as SQIVND (reference sequence). With V trimmed by 3 bases and J by 0 bases, 13 bases remained unmatched. This CDR3 contains 19 residues. The CDR3 sequence is CASSIIMVAGGSNTGELFF. DNA for the CDR3: TGTGCCAGTAGTATCATCATGGTGGCAGGGGGATCGAACACCGGGGAGCTGTTTTTT.

The rearrangement uses TRBV7-3 and TRBJ2-3; 7 nucleotides match TRBD2. Germline CDR1 and CDR2: SGHTA and FQGTGA. V lost 5 bases to trimming and J lost 0 bases; unmatched junction nucleotides: 8. CDR3 length: 16 residues. CDR3 nucleotides: TGTGCCAGCAGCCCGAGGTTGGGGGGGAGCACAGATACGCAGTATTTT. This codes for CASSPRLGGSTDTQYF.

The V gene is TRBV3-1 (or the pseudogene TRBV3-2), the J gene TRBJ2-7; 7 bases agree with TRBD2. Per the germline V gene, CDR1 is LGHDT and CDR2 is YNNKEL (reference sequence). Losses at the gene ends were 4 bases for V and 11 bases for J; bases not matched to a gene: 14. This CDR3 comprises 14 residues. The CDR3: CASSRGTGRTSEYF. DNA of the CDR3: TGTGCCAGCAGCCGCGGGACGGGACGGACTAGTGAGTACTTC.

This clone is a singleton in its sample. V and J are TRBV2 and TRBJ1-6, with a weak D call TRBD1 (6 bases). In germline, CDR1 is SNHLY, CDR2 FYNNEI. With 6 bases removed from V and 8 bases from J, the gap between germline ends came to 17 bases. This CDR3 comprises 15 residues. As DNA, the CDR3 is TGTGCCAGCAGGAACCAGAAGACAGGCCATTCACCCCTCCACTTT. Its protein product is CASRNQKTGHSPLHF.

The rearrangement uses TRBV5-4 and TRBJ2-5, with D possibly being TRBD1 (7 bases). V was cut by 0 bases and J by 7 bases, with 19 bases left in between. Germline V gene sequence: CDR1 SGHNT, CDR2 YYREEE (reference sequence). The CDR3 is 16 residues long. The CDR3 DNA follows: TGTGCCAGCAGCTTGGCACGGCGGGGTCAGGGGGGGACCCAGTACTTC. It specifies CASSLARRGQGGTQYF.

The chain uses TRBV19 and TRBJ2-3, with D perhaps TRBD1 (6 bases). Germline V lookup: CDR1 LNHDA, CDR2 SQIVND (reference sequence). With 4 bases removed from V and 0 bases from J, the gap between germline ends came to 8 bases. This CDR3 contains 14 residues. CDR3 DNA sequence: TGTGCCAGTAGTACGACAGGTAGCACAGATACGCAGTATTTT. This sequence encodes CASSTTGSTDTQYF.

V and J are TRBV5-1 and TRBJ1-3, with a weak D call TRBD1 (6 bases). Trimming stripped 0 bases from V and 4 bases from J, with 11 bases between. CDR3 length: 15 residues. Germline V gene sequence: CDR1 SGHRS, CDR2 YFSETQ. This CDR3 reads CASSLGGGFGNTIYF. CDR3 nucleotides: TGCGCCAGCAGCTTGGGCGGGGGCTTCGGAAACACCATATATTTT.

The chain employs TRBV28 and TRBJ1-1, with 9 bases identical to TRBD1. Per germline, CDR1 MDHEN and CDR2 SYDVKM. The CDR3 is 15 residues long. Germline trimming cut 6 bases from V and 1 base from J; bases unmatched to any gene: 6. CDR3 region: CASRPGQGPNTEAFF. DNA for the CDR3: TGTGCCAGCAGGCCTGGACAGGGGCCGAACACTGAAGCTTTCTTT. Filled out from reference TRBV28 and TRBJ1-1, the complete variable domain reads DVKVTQSSRYLVKRTGEKVFLECVQDMDHENMFWYRQDPGLGLRLIYFSYDVKMKEKGDIPEGYSVSREKKERFSLILESASTNQTSMYLCASRPGQGPNTEAFFGQGTRLTVV.

This clone turned up a few times. The chain recombines TRBV7-3 with TRBJ2-2, with 12 bases that match TRBD2. J was trimmed by 0 bases and V by 4 bases; bases with no gene match: 0. From germline, CDR1 is SGHTA and CDR2 FQGTGA. This CDR3 region has 16 residues. The CDR3, as DNA: TGTGCCAGCAGCTCTAGCGGGGGGGCGAACACCGGGGAGCTGTTTTTT. This codes for CASSSSGGANTGELFF. Full variable domain (rest looked up from reference TRBV7-3 and TRBJ2-2): GAGVSQTPSNKVTEKGKYVELRCDPISGHTALYWYRQSLGQGPEFLIYFQGTGAADDSGLPNDRFFAVRPEGSVSTLKIQRTERGDSAVYLCASSSSGGANTGELFFGEGSRLTVL.

This clone has only a few counts. The chain recombines TRBV3-1 (or the pseudogene TRBV3-2) with TRBJ2-3, with 11 bases matching TRBD2. The CDR3 totals 16 residues. Trimming cost V 0 bases and J 4 bases; bases outside gene matches: 3. From germline, CDR1 is LGHDT and CDR2 YNNKEL (reference sequence). In nucleotides, the CDR3 is TGTGCCAGCAGCCAAGATTCGACTAGCGGGGCAGATACGCAGTATTTT. Translating it yields CASSQDSTSGADTQYF.